The clone carrying this TCR beta chain was recorded many times. Its antigen is unidentified. The sample belongs to a study of response to subunit inactivated influenza vaccine. Study-wide results and limits: Researchers suggested that each seasonal influenza vaccination recruits few new T cells.

One entry per CDR3 protein results from TCRdb running MiXCR on the RT-PCR reads. The sample records roughly 500,000 distinct CDR3 sequences, 16% being singletons. Trimming took off 0 bases at V and 5 bases at J, with 6 bases between the two ends. The CDR3 runs 13 residues. CDR1 and CDR2 (germline): LGHNA, YSLEER. The chain combines TRBV4-3 with TRBJ2-3; no clear D gene. The TCR originated in a man aged 50 to 69 who received an inactivated influenza vaccine. The sequencing here drew on CD4+ T cells sorted from PBMCs, taken less than 30 months after vaccination. The CDR3 reads CASSQDLGDTQYF. CDR3 nucleotides: TGCGCCAGCAGCCAAGATTTAGGAGATACGCAGTATTTT.